One sample yielded the 12 T cell receptor beta chains listed below, sequenced in a study of human T cells and chemical hapten exposure. TCRdb reprocessed the RACE reads via MiXCR and lists one record per CDR3 protein. The sample consists of around 100,000 distinct CDR3 sequences, roughly an eighth of them appearing once. Specified time point: patch test 2, 6 weeks after DPC sensitization. Treatment specified: therapeutic diphenylcyclopropenone sensitization with weekly scalp DPC. This specimen consisted of whole blood, obtained in connection with sensitization to the hapten diphenylcyclopropenone (DPC). These receptors all stem from a woman between 35 and 50 years old with alopecia areata. Some clones in this sample may be carry-over from other donors' samples.

This clonotype has just a few counts. The J gene is TRBJ1-2, the V gene TRBV2; possible D gene TRBD1, 6 bases. CDR1 and CDR2 (germline): SNHLY, FYNNEI. This CDR3 is built from 13 residues. Trimming removed 8 bases at V and 0 bases at J, with 10 bases between. CDR3 loop: CASPDRPNYGYTF. Written as DNA, the CDR3 is TGTGCCAGCCCGGACAGACCTAACTATGGCTACACCTTC.

The rearrangement links TRBV29-1 to TRBJ1-1, with a weak D call TRBD1 (6 bases). The CDR3 extends over 16 amino acids. V was trimmed by 1 base and J by 1 base, leaving 16 bases between them. The germline V gene has CDR1 SQVTM and CDR2 ANQGSEA. The CDR3 region is CSVEVLPGQPNTEAFF. CDR3 nucleotides: TGCAGCGTTGAAGTACTACCGGGACAACCGAACACTGAAGCTTTCTTT. Variable domain in full (rest from reference TRBV29-1 and TRBJ1-1): SAVISQKPSRDICQRGTSLTIQCQVDSQVTMMFWYRQQPGQSLTLIATANQGSEATYESGFVIDKFPISRPNLTFSTLTVSNMSPEDSSIYLCSVEVLPGQPNTEAFFGQGTRLTVV.

This clonotype appeared a few times. The final CDR3 position lacks the conserved phenylalanine or tryptophan, pointing to a likely read error. The DNA is omitted, as the CDR3 cannot be located on it reliably, and the CDR3 follows TCRdb's listing. The CDR3 sequence: CASSTTGRIPTSSTS. The chain is built from TRBV21-1 and TRBJ2-7; the table calls TRBD1, which could not be checked here. TRBV21-1 is classified as a pseudogene. The CDR3 adds up to 15 amino acids, both ends counted.

This clonotype was seen many times. The V call is TRBV4-3, the J call TRBJ1-4; D is perhaps TRBD1 (5 bases). The germline gives CDR1 LGHNA, CDR2 YSLEER. This CDR3 comprises 16 residues. Trimming cost V 0 bases and J 7 bases, with 15 bases left between them. Here the CDR3 DNA reads TGCGCCAGCAGCCAAGAGGGGACGGGAAAGAGTGAAAAACTGTTTTTT. Its translation is CASSQEGTGKSEKLFF.

Only a few counts were recorded for this clonotype. The J gene is TRBJ2-1, the V gene TRBV27; TRBD2 matches 11 bases. The CDR3 is 17 amino acids. Losses at the gene ends were 5 bases for V and 2 bases for J; bases not matched to a gene: 8. Germline values: CDR1 MNHEY, CDR2 SMNVEV (reference sequence). CDR3 in amino acids: CASSPRASGGTYNEQFF. CDR3 nucleotides: TGTGCCAGCAGTCCTAGGGCTAGCGGGGGGACCTACAATGAGCAGTTCTTC.

In this sample, this clonotype turned up many times. The CDR3 here is CANRPGGSTGELFF. The CDR3 coding sequence is TGTGCCAATCGACCCGGGGGGAGCACCGGGGAGCTGTTTTTT. The chain employs TRBV28 and TRBJ2-2, with 7 positions matching TRBD2. Per the germline V gene, CDR1 is MDHEN and CDR2 is SYDVKM. V was clipped by 10 bases and J by 4 bases; unmatched bases: 9. The CDR3 runs to 14 residues.

This clonotype was seen only a few times. V and J are TRBV7-8 and TRBJ1-6; maybe TRBD1 (6 bases). The length of the CDR3 is 15 residues. In germline, CDR1 is SGHVS, CDR2 FQNEAQ. Trimming left V 0 bases short and J 10 bases short, with 13 bases between. DNA for the CDR3: TGTGCCAGCAGCTTAGCTTCCGGGGGCGACTCACCCCTCCACTTT. Amino acids: CASSLASGGDSPLHF.

This clonotype has only a few counts. The rearrangement joins TRBV18 to TRBJ1-4; no firm D call. This CDR3 is built from 14 residues. Germline V gene lookup returns CDR1 KGHSH and CDR2 LQKENI. V lost 2 bases, J lost 5 bases, and 9 bases lay in between. CDR3 region: CASSPGQRNEKLFF. In DNA form, the CDR3 reads TGTGCCAGCTCACCAGGGCAGAGAAATGAAAAACTGTTTTTT.

This clonotype was counted at least ten times. This CDR3 reads CASSLFDREQFF. The CDR3 DNA sequence: TGTGCCAGCAGTTTATTCGATAGGGAGCAGTTCTTC. The chain carries TRBV28 and TRBJ2-1; D ambiguous. Between the trimmed V and J ends, which lost 1 base and 10 bases, there was a span of 8 bases. The length of the CDR3 is 12 residues. Germline loops: CDR1 MDHEN, CDR2 SYDVKM.

Many counts were recorded for this clonotype. This rearrangement joins TRBV12-3 or TRBV12-4 to TRBJ2-7; 11 nucleotides align to TRBD1. V lost 3 bases, J lost 4 bases, and 2 bases stayed unmatched. This CDR3 contains 14 residues. In nucleotides, the CDR3 is TGTGCCAGCAGTTTCGGGACAGGGGGATACGAGCAGTACTTC. It translates to CASSFGTGGYEQYF.

This clonotype was recorded at least ten times. The V call is TRBV29-1, the J call TRBJ2-3, with D perhaps TRBD1 (5 bases). V dropped 1 base and J dropped 2 bases, with 22 bases sitting between them. Germline V gene lookup returns CDR1 SQVTM and CDR2 ANQGSEA. The CDR3 loop spans 18 amino acids. This chain's CDR3 is CSVEVQGAPRAHTDTQYF. The CDR3 DNA reads as TGCAGCGTTGAAGTCCAGGGTGCCCCCAGGGCTCACACAGATACGCAGTATTTT.

This clonotype was seen at least ten times. The chain joins TRBV25-1 to TRBJ2-7; the D is unclear. The CDR3 sequence is 11 residues long. Germline V gene lookup returns CDR1 MGHDK and CDR2 SYGVNS. V gave up 5 bases and J gave up 5 bases, with 7 bases separating them. CDR3 coding DNA: TGTGCCAGCAGTCTAGGGCACGAGCAGTACTTC. Its translation: CASSLGHEQYF.